The source of this T cell receptor (beta chain) is a study of graft-versus-host responses after intestinal transplantation (dated by TCRdb to about 2021). Notes on the research overall: Multivisceral, liver-intestinal, or isolated intestinal transplants were received by the recipients. A peak of at least 4% donor T cells among recipient peripheral blood mononuclear cells was the definition used for donor T cell macrochimerism. After intestinal transplantation, graft-versus-host and host-versus-graft alloreactive T cell clones were followed in the graft, circulation and bone marrow using bulk TCR-beta CDR3 sequencing. The cohort enrolled under 30 intestinal transplant recipients, one of whom was a retransplant, and 3 patients without pretransplant specimens were excluded. Instead of going to the commercial service, samples from a few later patients were sequenced in-house on an Illumina MiSeq and processed with MiXCR. Every recipient was given anti-thymocyte globulin induction, followed by 3 to 4 years of maintenance tacrolimus and steroids. Alloreactive clones were identified by sequencing pre-transplant mixed lymphocyte reaction products and comparing them with unstimulated pre-transplant donor and recipient T cells.

CDR1 and CDR2, per the germline V gene, are SGHTS and YDEGEE. V drops 2 bases and J drops 0 bases, leaving 7 bases in between. CDR3 length: 14 amino acids, cysteine to phenylalanine. The CDR3 DNA has 42 bases and is translated from base 1. The time point label corresponds to: cells obtained before transplantation from donor or recipient. CD3+CD4+ and CD3+CD8+ populations were FACS-sorted from unstimulated pre-transplant donor and recipient cells taken from spleen or lymph nodes. Points the paper makes about the study in general: Peak levels of circulating GvH clones were associated with declines in HvG clones early after transplant. GvH clones turned up in recipient bone marrow, with some appearing earlier in ileal mucosa or blood, a pattern consistent with an intestinal mucosal origin. Conclusions were limited by the relatively low number and heterogeneity of intestinal transplant patients. In the allografts of patients with donor T cell macrochimerism, GvH to HvG T cell clonal ratios were high.

Remarks on this clone: Its antigen is still unknown. The input lacks base qualities; no much larger clone sits a single base away.

The library was obtained by the immunoSEQ multiplex PCR assay. For most patients, genomic DNA was isolated with the Qiagen DNeasy Blood and Tissue Kit and shipped frozen to Adaptive Biotechnologies for TCR sequencing. High-throughput TCR-beta CDR3 sequencing of genomic DNA from most patients was performed by Adaptive Biotechnologies. As for the authors' bioinformatics: Adaptive's ImmunoSEQ software was the source of the TCR sequencing data for fewer than 20 patients, while a few other patients were processed with MiXCR and VDJtools. To correct CD4 versus CD8 sorting errors, sequences present in both subsets at a frequency ratio below 5:1 were removed. CDR3 nucleotide sequences shared by donor and recipient were removed because the origin of these sequences could not be assigned. To count as alloreactive, a clone needed at least 2-fold expansion over unstimulated cells and a minimum CFSE-low frequency of 0.002% (template counts) or 0.001% (read counts). Clones were considered mappable if detected in sequenced pre-transplant spleen, lymph node, or MLR CFSE-low populations of the donor or recipient. Cumulative frequency of alloreactive clones was calculated as a percentage of all sequences weighted by copy number. Entries here come from immuneACCESS through TCRdb and include only in-frame sequences with V and J called. Some clones fail to appear in such tables; in the studies checked, an unresolved V gene covers under half of the shortfall, and the cause of the remainder is unknown. For V, J and clone size, that table is used; D and trimming come from the DNA. The sample has about 59,000 clones on record, about 94% of them singletons. The ten largest clonotypes hold around 0.4% of the sample.

The TCR was taken from a human donor who was the organ donor for an intestinal transplant. Specimen: unstimulated CD4+ T cells sorted from spleen or lymph node cells, collected before transplant. The rearrangement combines TRBV5-8 with TRBJ2-3; the D gene lacks a confident call. The nucleotides read TGTGCCAGCAGCTTACAACCAAGCACAGATACGCAGTATTTT. It codes for CASSLQPSTDTQYF.